These 10 T cell receptor beta chains were all obtained from the same sample, sequenced in a study of blood T cell repertoires in COVID-19. Using immunoSEQ multiplex PCR, the repertoire was profiled, and TCRdb retains in-frame clones only, with some absent. There are 100,000 to 150,000 clones in the sample; approximately 87% occur only once, and over 3.5% lies in the top ten. Sequences were obtained from peripheral blood. All receptors come from an older woman with acute or convalescent COVID-19.

This rearrangement joins TRBV6-5 to TRBJ1-1; D remains unclear. Germline CDR1 is MNHEY and CDR2 is SVGAGI. Trimming shortened V by 6 bases and J by 5 bases, and 19 bases separated the two germline ends. The CDR3 is 15 amino acids. CDR3 DNA: TGTGCCAGCAGCTCCCCCGAGAAGGGAGGTACTGAAGCTTTCTTT. As protein: CASSSPEKGGTEAFF.

In its sample, this clone was seen once. In DNA, the CDR3 is TGTGCCAGCAGCTTATTTAAAGGGACTAACTACAATGAGCAGTTCTTC. Translated, it gives CASSLFKGTNYNEQFF. The rearrangement uses TRBV7-3 and TRBJ2-1; the match to TRBD2 covers 7 bases. There are 16 residues in the CDR3. Germline CDR1 reads SGHTA; CDR2 reads FQGTGA. V lost 2 bases, J lost 3 bases, and 7 bases stayed unmatched.

J is TRBJ2-1 and V is TRBV6-5, with 7 bases fitting TRBD1. The V segment lost 10 bases and the J segment 1 base; nucleotides outside the gene matches: 10. The CDR3 covers 15 residues. Germline V gene data show CDR1 as MNHEY and CDR2 as SVGAGI. Here the CDR3 DNA reads TGTGCCACACAGGGGTCGAGAGGGTCCTACAATGAGCAGTTCTTC. Translation gives CATQGSRGSYNEQFF.

The CDR3 spells CASSLRQNQETQYF. The CDR3 nucleotides read TGTGCCAGCAGCCTCAGACAGAACCAAGAGACCCAGTACTTC. This sequence joins TRBV3-1 (or the pseudogene TRBV3-2) and TRBJ2-5; tentatively, D is TRBD1 (5 bases). Germline values: CDR1 LGHDT, CDR2 YNNKEL (reference sequence). Trimming took 4 bases from V and 0 from J, leaving 9 bases between them. The CDR3 is 14 residues long.

This chain connects TRBV6-1 to TRBJ1-3; D unclear. Germline lookup yields CDR1 MNHNS and CDR2 SASEGT. Between the trimmed V and J ends, which lost 0 bases and 0 bases, there was a span of 9 bases. The CDR3 length is 16 residues. The CDR3 DNA follows: TGTGCCAGCAGTGAAGCGAAGCGGGTCTCTGGAAACACCATATATTTT. Protein sequence: CASSEAKRVSGNTIYF.

The chain uses TRBV11-3 and TRBJ1-1, with 9 bases matching TRBD1. The CDR3 consists of 14 residues. V was pared by 5 bases and J by 3 bases, with 4 bases of the junction left unmatched. CDR1 and CDR2 from the germline V gene are SGHNT and YENEEA. The chain's CDR3 is CASSRYRGHTEAFF. In DNA form, the CDR3 reads TGTGCCAGCAGCCGCTACAGGGGGCACACTGAAGCTTTCTTT.

As for this clone: It is likely a read error, because the conserved phenylalanine at the end of the CDR3 is missing. No DNA is shown, since the ends of the CDR3 on it are uncertain; the CDR3 is the one TCRdb lists. The chain couples TRBV28 to TRBJ1-1; the table's TRBD1 call for D was not verified on the DNA. CDR1 MDHEN and CDR2 SYDVKM come from the germline V gene. The CDR3 spans 12 residues, counting both ends. CDR3 in amino acids: CASSFRHRGPIV.

The V gene is TRBV13, the J gene TRBJ2-1; D remains unclear. Looked up from germline, CDR1 is PRHDT and CDR2 is FYEKMQ (reference sequence). The CDR3 is 14 amino acids. Trimming took 2 bases from V and 1 from J, leaving 6 bases between them. CDR3 sequence (DNA): TGTGCCAGCAGCTTATATTTGTCCTACAATGAGCAGTTCTTC. This encodes CASSLYLSYNEQFF. Full variable domain (rest looked up from reference TRBV13 and TRBJ2-1): AAGVIQSPRHLIKEKRETATLKCYPIPRHDTVYWYQQGPGQDPQFLISFYEKMQSDKGSIPDRFSAQQFSDYHSELNMSSLELGDSALYFCASSLYLSYNEQFFGPGTRLTVL.

This chain joins TRBV7-3 and TRBJ2-3; D ambiguous. V dropped 2 bases and J dropped 3 bases, with 12 bases sitting between them. Germline V gene data show CDR1 as SGHTA and CDR2 as FQGTGA. There are 15 residues in the CDR3. In DNA form, the CDR3 reads TGTGCCAGCAGCTTATCCGGTCGTTGGACAGATACGCAGTATTTT. The encoded protein is CASSLSGRWTDTQYF.

CDR3 bases: TGTGCCAGCAGCGTAGATAGTAGCGGTAGGGGGGAGCTGTTTTTT. Translating gives CASSVDSSGRGELFF. This chain connects TRBV9 to TRBJ2-2, with D perhaps matching TRBD2 (6 bases). The CDR3 has 15 residues. The V gene lost 0 bases and the J gene lost 8 bases, with 14 bases spanning the gap. In germline, CDR1 is SGDLS, CDR2 YYNGEE.